Listed below are T cell receptor beta chains from one sample, sequenced in a study of T cells after posttransplantation cyclophosphamide. Method: immunoSEQ multiplex PCR; TCRdb's copy keeps in-frame clones and lacks some. Of 25,000 to 35,000 clones in the sample, approximately 90% were seen once. The sample taken for sequencing was PBMCs. These receptors were obtained from a woman between 40 and 50 years old with a blood cancer, CMV-positive, and with a related stem cell donor. CDR3s include the opening cysteine and the closing phenylalanine or tryptophan. Each record gives: V gene, D gene, J gene, clone size, CDR3 protein, CDR3 DNA. D genes are given only for firm matches. Rows may omit the clone size; those that give it use once, few, many or a size class.

TRBV18	TRBD1	TRBJ1-5	-	CASSPDRGGQPQHF	TGTGCCAGCTCACCGGACAGGGGCGGGCAGCCCCAGCATTTT
TRBV5-1	TRBD1	TRBJ1-3	-	CASSRNFVFRDRGPGNTIYF	TGCGCCAGCAGCCGAAACTTCGTTTTCCGGGACAGGGGTCCTGGAAACACCATATATTTT
TRBV11-2	TRBD1	TRBJ1-4	once	CASSTGQPEDATNEKLFF	TGTGCCAGCAGCACGGGACAGCCGGAAGATGCAACTAATGAAAAACTGTTTTTT
TRBV5-4	TRBD1	TRBJ1-3	-	CASSLEGAPTGNTIYF	TGTGCCAGCAGCTTGGAGGGGGCGCCGACTGGAAACACCATATATTTT
TRBV5-6	TRBD2	TRBJ2-5	once	CASSLWGAGGQETQYF	TGTGCCAGCAGCTTGTGGGGTGCGGGGGGGCAAGAGACCCAGTACTTC
TRBV5-1	-	TRBJ1-1	-	CASSLEGEMNTEAFF	TGCGCCAGCAGCTTGGAGGGGGAGATGAACACTGAAGCTTTCTTT
TRBV19	TRBD1	TRBJ1-1	-	CASSLGTGGITEAFF	TGTGCCAGTAGTCTCGGGACAGGGGGCATCACTGAAGCTTTCTTT
TRBV14	TRBD1	TRBJ1-1	-	CASSPWDRADTEAFF	TGTGCCAGCAGCCCGTGGGACAGGGCGGACACTGAAGCTTTCTTT
TRBV10-3	-	TRBJ1-1	-	CAISESRESTEAFF	TGTGCCATCAGTGAGTCACGGGAGAGCACTGAAGCTTTCTTT
TRBV4-1	-	TRBJ2-3	-	CASSQVGVGTDTQYF	TGCGCCAGCAGCCAAGTCGGGGTGGGCACAGATACGCAGTATTTT
TRBV7-9	TRBD2	TRBJ2-1	-	CASSLRASGDNEQFF	TGTGCCAGCAGCTTACGGGCTAGCGGGGACAATGAGCAGTTCTTC
TRBV5-6	TRBD1	TRBJ2-5	once	CASSWAGDRAESKYF	TGTGCCAGCAGCTGGGCCGGGGACAGGGCTGAGTCAAAGTACTTC
TRBV2	TRBD2	TRBJ2-3	-	CASQSLLAAPTDTQYF	TGTGCCAGCCAATCCCTACTAGCGGCCCCCACAGATACGCAGTATTTT
TRBV11-2	-	TRBJ2-7	-	CASSLRGALTSYEQYF	TGTGCCAGCAGCTTACGCGGGGCTCTTACATCCTACGAGCAGTACTTC
TRBV7-2	-	TRBJ1-6	-	CASSLTRDFGFDSPLHF	TGTGCCAGCAGCTTAACGAGGGACTTCGGTTTTGATTCACCCCTCCACTTT
TRBV7-9	-	TRBJ2-1	-	CASTLGRLVRHEQFF	TGTGCCAGCACCCTTGGAAGACTAGTTCGTCATGAGCAGTTCTTC
TRBV7-3	-	TRBJ2-5	-	CASSQQGGPETQYF	TGTGCCAGCAGCCAGCAGGGTGGGCCAGAGACCCAGTACTTC
TRBV6-6	-	TRBJ2-7	-	CASSKGPSYEQYF	TGTGCCAGCAGCAAGGGGCCTTCCTACGAGCAGTACTTC
TRBV7-2	TRBD1	TRBJ2-7	-	CASSWGTGPSYEQYF	TGTGCCAGCAGCTGGGGGACAGGGCCTTCCTACGAGCAGTACTTC
TRBV7-3	-	TRBJ1-5	-	CASSRDIDQPQHF	TGTGCCAGCAGCCGGGACATAGATCAGCCCCAGCATTTT
TRBV9	TRBD1	TRBJ1-1	-	CASSVARGRSGAEAFF	TGTGCCAGCAGCGTAGCCAGGGGGCGATCGGGGGCTGAAGCTTTCTTT
TRBV10-2	-	TRBJ1-2	-	CASSNTRLPLNYGYTF	TGCGCCAGCTCTAATACGCGGTTACCATTGAACTATGGCTACACCTTC
TRBV7-6	TRBD2	TRBJ2-2	once	CASSLGLPGLAGANTGELFF	TGTGCCAGCAGCTTAGGATTACCGGGACTAGCGGGGGCCAACACCGGGGAGCTGTTTTTT
TRBV2	TRBD2	TRBJ2-1	-	CASKERESYNEQFF	TGTGCCAGCAAGGAGCGGGAGTCCTACAATGAGCAGTTCTTC
TRBV7-9	-	TRBJ2-7	-	CASRLEGDEQYF	TGTGCCAGCAGATTAGAGGGAGACGAGCAGTACTTC
TRBV19	TRBD1	TRBJ1-1	-	CASSRDRGNTEAFF	TGTGCCAGTAGTAGGGACAGGGGGAACACTGAAGCTTTCTTT
TRBV5-4	TRBD2	TRBJ2-1	-	CASSLGLAAGEQFF	TGTGCCAGCAGCTTGGGCCTAGCGGCGGGAGAGCAGTTCTTC
TRBV5-1	TRBD2	TRBJ2-5	-	CASSLRLAKSETQYF	TGCGCCAGCAGCTTGAGACTAGCGAAGTCAGAGACCCAGTACTTC
TRBV19	-	TRBJ1-5	-	CASSVSTFEPQHF	TGTGCCAGTAGTGTAAGTACTTTTGAGCCCCAGCATTTT
TRBV5-1	-	TRBJ1-2	-	CASSLEQGNYGYTF	TGCGCCAGCAGCTTGGAACAGGGAAACTATGGCTACACCTTC
TRBV27	TRBD2	TRBJ2-7	-	CASSLSSGGSYEQYF	TGTGCCAGCAGTTTATCTAGCGGGGGCTCCTACGAGCAGTACTTC
TRBV10-3	-	TRBJ1-6	-	CAISESGDYNSPLHF	TGTGCCATCAGTGAGTCAGGAGATTATAATTCACCCCTCCACTTT
TRBV18	TRBD1	TRBJ2-2	-	CASSRNTGDTGELFF	TGTGCCAGCTCACGGAACACAGGGGACACCGGGGAGCTGTTTTTT
TRBV19	TRBD2	TRBJ2-1	-	CASSGGLGRDEQFF	TGTGCCAGTAGTGGGGGACTAGGAAGGGATGAGCAGTTCTTC
TRBV7-6	-	TRBJ2-7	-	CASSLQEGSTYEQYF	TGTGCCAGCAGCCTACAGGAGGGGTCCACCTACGAGCAGTACTTC
TRBV7-6	TRBD1	TRBJ1-5	once	CASSLGVDRDQPQHF	TGTGCCAGCAGCTTAGGTGTTGACAGGGATCAGCCCCAGCATTTT
TRBV7-9	-	TRBJ2-3	-	CASRNPGADTQYF	TGTGCCAGCAGGAATCCGGGGGCAGATACGCAGTATTTT
TRBV6-6	TRBD1	TRBJ2-7	-	CASGTPGQSTYEQYF	TGTGCCAGCGGGACGCCGGGACAGAGTACCTACGAGCAGTACTTC
TRBV11-1	-	TRBJ1-1	-	CASSLSLLGSTEAFF	TGTGCCAGCAGCTTATCACTCCTGGGGAGCACTGAAGCTTTCTTT
TRBV6-5	TRBD1	TRBJ2-7	-	CASSRDSPSYEQYF	TGTGCCAGCAGCCGGGACAGCCCCTCCTACGAGCAGTACTTC
TRBV19	TRBD1	TRBJ1-5	-	CASSPTSGTGNQPQHF	TGTGCCAGTAGTCCAACCTCCGGGACAGGGAATCAGCCCCAGCATTTT
TRBV7-9	-	TRBJ2-7	-	CASSLAGSSYEQYF	TGTGCCAGCAGCTTAGCCGGGTCCTCCTACGAGCAGTACTTC
TRBV20-1	-	TRBJ2-7	-	CSADKGNEQYF	TGCAGTGCCGACAAGGGGAACGAGCAGTACTTC
TRBV9	-	TRBJ2-3	-	CASSVGGGESTDTQYF	TGTGCCAGCAGCGTAGGAGGAGGGGAAAGCACAGATACGCAGTATTTT
TRBV27	-	TRBJ2-7	-	CASSPRQAAYEQYF	TGTGCCAGCAGTCCTCGACAGGCTGCCTACGAGCAGTACTTC
TRBV9	TRBD2	TRBJ2-7	-	CASSVGGGGAYEQYF	TGTGCCAGCAGCGTAGGTGGGGGGGGTGCCTACGAGCAGTACTTC
TRBV4-1	TRBD1	TRBJ1-1	-	CASSRFGQGVGNTEAFF	TGCGCCAGCAGCCGGTTCGGACAGGGCGTCGGGAACACTGAAGCTTTCTTT
TRBV9	TRBD2	TRBJ2-2	-	CASSPNRGGGTGELFF	TGTGCCAGCAGCCCCAATCGCGGGGGGGGTACCGGGGAGCTGTTTTTT
TRBV5-4	-	TRBJ1-6	-	CASSYGPPGGQNSPLHF	TGTGCCAGCAGCTACGGACCTCCGGGGGGGCAAAATTCCCCCCTCCACTTT
TRBV28	TRBD2	TRBJ2-1	-	CASSTTSGGYNEQFF	TGTGCCAGCAGTACAACTAGCGGGGGCTACAATGAGCAGTTCTTC
TRBV7-9	-	TRBJ2-7	-	CASSKQGYEQYF	TGTGCCAGCAGCAAACAGGGCTACGAGCAGTACTTC
TRBV6-5	-	TRBJ1-5	-	CASTIQPQHF	TGTGCCAGCACCATTCAGCCCCAGCATTTT